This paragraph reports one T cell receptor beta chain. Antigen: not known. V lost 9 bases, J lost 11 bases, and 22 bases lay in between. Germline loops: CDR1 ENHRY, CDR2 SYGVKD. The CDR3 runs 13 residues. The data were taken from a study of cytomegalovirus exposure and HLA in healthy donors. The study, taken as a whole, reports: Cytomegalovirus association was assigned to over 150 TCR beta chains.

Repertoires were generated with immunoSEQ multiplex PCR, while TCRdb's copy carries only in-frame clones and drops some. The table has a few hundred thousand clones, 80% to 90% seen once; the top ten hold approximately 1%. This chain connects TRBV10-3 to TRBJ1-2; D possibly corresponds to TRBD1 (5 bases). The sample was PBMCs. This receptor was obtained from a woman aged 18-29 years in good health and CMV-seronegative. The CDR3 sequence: CAINGTPRGGYTF. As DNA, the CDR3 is TGTGCCATAAACGGGACCCCTCGAGGAGGGTACACCTTC.